The rows below give T cell receptor beta chains drawn from one sample of a study of blood T cell repertoires in COVID-19. Some clones are missing from TCRdb's copy, which holds only in-frame ones; the method was immunoSEQ multiplex PCR. The sample consists of 190,000 or so clones, 75% to 85% of them appearing once. Sequencing was carried out using PBMCs or T cells enriched from blood (not recorded which). Every receptor here comes from a man aged 35-49 years who had recovered from COVID-19. CDR3s include the opening cysteine and the closing phenylalanine or tryptophan. The order of the fields is J gene, V gene, clone size, D gene, CDR3 DNA, CDR3 protein. D genes are given only for firm matches. Only part of the rows carry a size: once, few, many, or a class if the clone is expanded.

j_gene: TRBJ2-2
v_gene: TRBV6-6
abundance: NA
d_gene: TRBD2
CDR3nt: TGTGCCAGCACTCGACGGGCTAGCGGGGCCCTGAACACCGGGGAGCTGTTTTTT
CDR3aa: CASTRRASGALNTGELFF

j_gene: TRBJ2-3
v_gene: TRBV2
abundance: many
d_gene: TRBD2
CDR3nt: TGTGCCATACAATCCGGGACTAGCGGAGTCAGGGGGGTAAATACGCAGTATTTT
CDR3aa: CAIQSGTSGVRGVNTQYF

j_gene: TRBJ1-1
v_gene: TRBV4-2
abundance: NA
d_gene: TRBD1
CDR3nt: TGTGCCAGCAGCACCCGGACAGGGGGCACTGAAGCTTTCTTT
CDR3aa: CASSTRTGGTEAFF

j_gene: TRBJ2-3
v_gene: TRBV11-2
abundance: NA
d_gene: NA
CDR3nt: TGTGCCAGCAGCAGGGTCTTCGGACTATCTAGCACAGATACGCAGTATTTT
CDR3aa: CASSRVFGLSSTDTQYF

j_gene: TRBJ2-1
v_gene: TRBV9
abundance: NA
d_gene: TRBD2
CDR3nt: TGTGCCAGCAGCGTAGCGGGCGGGAGTGGTGAGCAGTTCTTC
CDR3aa: CASSVAGGSGEQFF

j_gene: TRBJ1-2
v_gene: TRBV9
abundance: NA
d_gene: NA
CDR3nt: TGTGCCAGCAACGGGGAACAGGGCTACACCTTC
CDR3aa: CASNGEQGYTF

j_gene: TRBJ1-1
v_gene: TRBV5-1
abundance: NA
d_gene: NA
CDR3nt: TGCGCCAGCCAAGACAGGCGGAACACTGAAGCTTTCTTT
CDR3aa: CASQDRRNTEAFF

j_gene: TRBJ2-1
v_gene: TRBV9
abundance: NA
d_gene: TRBD2
CDR3nt: TGTGCCAGCAGCCCACTAGCGGGGGGGTACCAAAGGAATGAGCAGTTCTTC
CDR3aa: CASSPLAGGYQRNEQFF

j_gene: TRBJ2-3
v_gene: TRBV5-1
abundance: once
d_gene: TRBD2
CDR3nt: TGCGCCAGCAGCTTGGGTAGCGGGGGCCCAGATACGCAGTATTTT
CDR3aa: CASSLGSGGPDTQYF

j_gene: TRBJ1-3
v_gene: TRBV5-1
abundance: NA
d_gene: TRBD1
CDR3nt: TGCGCCAGCAGCTTGGCCCTACAGGGGCCCGGAAACACCATATATTTT
CDR3aa: CASSLALQGPGNTIYF

j_gene: TRBJ1-6
v_gene: TRBV15
abundance: once
d_gene: NA
CDR3nt: TGTGCCACCAGCAGAACAGGGAATTCACCCCTCCACTTT
CDR3aa: CATSRTGNSPLHF

j_gene: TRBJ1-1
v_gene: TRBV29-1
abundance: NA
d_gene: TRBD1
CDR3nt: TGCAGCGTGGCCCCCGCGGACAGGGGGCGATGGGTAAACACTGAAGCTTTCTTT
CDR3aa: CSVAPADRGRWVNTEAFF

j_gene: TRBJ1-5
v_gene: TRBV2
abundance: NA
d_gene: NA
CDR3nt: TGTGCCAGCAGTCCCAGCTCCGCGAGGCAGCCCCAGCATTTT
CDR3aa: CASSPSSARQPQHF

j_gene: TRBJ2-4
v_gene: TRBV19
abundance: NA
d_gene: NA
CDR3nt: TGTGCCAGTAGCCCATTGGGGCGCAACATTCAGTACTTC
CDR3aa: CASSPLGRNIQYF

j_gene: TRBJ1-5
v_gene: TRBV7-8
abundance: NA
d_gene: TRBD1
CDR3nt: TGTGCCAGCAGCCCCAGGGCAGGGGGTAGTTCTGGACAGCCCCAGCATTTT
CDR3aa: CASSPRAGGSSGQPQHF

j_gene: TRBJ2-2
v_gene: TRBV24-1
abundance: NA
d_gene: TRBD2
CDR3nt: TGTGCCACCAGTGATTTGCTGTTGGCGGGGGGGGATACCGGGGAGCTGTTTTTT
CDR3aa: CATSDLLLAGGDTGELFF

j_gene: TRBJ1-1
v_gene: TRBV10-3
abundance: few
d_gene: NA
CDR3nt: TGTGCCATCAGTGAGCGACAACAGGTGGGCACTGAAGCTTTCTTT
CDR3aa: CAISERQQVGTEAFF

j_gene: TRBJ2-7
v_gene: TRBV15
abundance: NA
d_gene: NA
CDR3nt: TGTGCCACCAGCAATACCAGGGCCTACGAGCAGTACTTC
CDR3aa: CATSNTRAYEQYF

j_gene: TRBJ1-3
v_gene: TRBV4-1
abundance: NA
d_gene: NA
CDR3nt: TGCGCCAGCAGCCAAGCGGCAGGTGGAAACACCATATATTTT
CDR3aa: CASSQAAGGNTIYF

j_gene: TRBJ1-6
v_gene: TRBV27
abundance: NA
d_gene: NA
CDR3nt: TGTGCCAGCAGTTCCCCCGCCTTAGGGGGTAAAGCTAGAGAATTGAATTCACCCCTCCACTTT
CDR3aa: CASSSPALGGKARELNSPLHF

j_gene: TRBJ2-2
v_gene: TRBV10-3
abundance: NA
d_gene: NA
CDR3nt: TGTGCCATCAGCCCCATTTTAGCGGCTGGGGGAGGGGAGCTGTTTTTT
CDR3aa: CAISPILAAGGGELFF

j_gene: TRBJ1-5
v_gene: TRBV27
abundance: NA
d_gene: NA
CDR3nt: TGTGCCAGTAGTTTCGGGAAATTCGCCAATCAGCCCCAGCATTTT
CDR3aa: CASSFGKFANQPQHF

j_gene: TRBJ2-1
v_gene: TRBV10-1
abundance: NA
d_gene: TRBD2
CDR3nt: TGCGCCAGTAGCGGGGGGGCAGGCGAGCAGTTCTTC
CDR3aa: CASSGGAGEQFF

j_gene: TRBJ1-2
v_gene: TRBV5-1
abundance: once
d_gene: NA
CDR3nt: TGCGCCAGCAGCTTGCAGGGACTGGAGTATGGCTACACCTTC
CDR3aa: CASSLQGLEYGYTF

j_gene: TRBJ2-5
v_gene: TRBV4-1
abundance: NA
d_gene: NA
CDR3nt: TGCGCCAGCAGCCAAGGCAATCCGGACAGATACCAAGAGACCCAGTACTTC
CDR3aa: CASSQGNPDRYQETQYF

j_gene: TRBJ2-2
v_gene: TRBV5-1
abundance: NA
d_gene: NA
CDR3nt: TGCGCCAGCAGCTTAACTAGCCGGAACACCGGGGAGCTGTTTTTT
CDR3aa: CASSLTSRNTGELFF

j_gene: TRBJ2-2
v_gene: TRBV7-9
abundance: NA
d_gene: TRBD2
CDR3nt: TGTGCCAGCAGCCGTAGCGGGAGAGAGGACACCGGGGAGCTGTTTTTT
CDR3aa: CASSRSGREDTGELFF